These 12 T cell receptor beta chains originate from one sample sequenced in a study of OX40 agonist ivuxolimab in advanced cancers. This table comes from immunoSEQ multiplex PCR, and its TCRdb copy is limited to in-frame clones, with some not included. The sample includes about 45,000 clones, roughly 92% of them seen just once. The sample in question was CD4+ or CD8+ T cells sorted from blood, obtained in a trial of the OX40 agonist ivuxolimab. The receptors come from an adult with an advanced solid tumor such as melanoma, head and neck, liver or kidney cancer.

This chain links TRBV4-1 with TRBJ1-1, with 10 positions matching TRBD1. The CDR3 covers 15 residues. V lost 2 bases, J lost 3 bases, and 3 bases stayed unmatched. Germline V CDR1 and CDR2: MGHRA, YSYEKL. CDR3 protein: CASSQRQGADTEAFF. The DNA for the CDR3 is TGCGCCAGCAGCCAACGACAGGGGGCGGACACTGAAGCTTTCTTT.

The chain carries TRBV4-2 and TRBJ2-2; 7 bases agree with TRBD1. The CDR3 sequence is 15 residues long. V lost 1 base and J lost 4; bases outside the gene matches: 3. Germline CDR1 and CDR2: LGHNA and YNFKEQ. CDR3 protein: CASSQATGATGELFF. The CDR3 DNA reads as TGTGCCAGCAGCCAAGCCACAGGGGCCACCGGGGAGCTGTTTTTT.

This chain uses TRBV30 with TRBJ1-2; D ambiguous. The CDR3 runs to 13 residues. V lost 0 bases, J lost 4 bases, and 9 bases lay in between. CDR1 GTSNPN and CDR2 SVGIG come from the germline V gene (reference sequence). CDR3 coding DNA: TGTGCCTGGAGTGTTGGGCAGATCTATGGCTACACCTTC. This codes for CAWSVGQIYGYTF.

The table lists this clone with a count of one. The J gene is TRBJ2-3, the V gene TRBV9; the D gene is possibly TRBD2 (5 bases). Germline V CDR1 and CDR2: SGDLS, YYNGEE. V was shortened by 4 bases and J by 1 base, with 13 bases between the two germline ends. The CDR3 spans 15 residues. The CDR3 DNA sequence: TGTGCCAGCAGCCGGACTGACCACCGCACAGATACGCAGTATTTT. It is translated as CASSRTDHRTDTQYF.

This clone was detected only a few times. The chain is built from TRBV15 and TRBJ2-3; possible D gene TRBD1, 5 bases. Trimming left V 6 bases short and J 1 base short, with 14 bases between. Germline CDR1 is LNHNV and CDR2 is YYDKDF (reference sequence). The CDR3 runs to 15 residues. The CDR3 region has the DNA TGTGCCACCAGAGGGGCGACTTTACGCACAGATACGCAGTATTTT. Translated: CATRGATLRTDTQYF.

The rearrangement links TRBV28 to TRBJ2-2, with a possible D match to TRBD2 (5 bases). V lost 4 bases, J lost 2 bases, and 8 bases lay in between. CDR1 and CDR2 from the germline V gene are MDHEN and SYDVKM. The CDR3 runs 14 residues. The CDR3 nucleotides read TGTGCCAGCAGTTCCCTAGCCAACACCGGGGAGCTGTTTTTT. Translation gives CASSSLANTGELFF.

This chain joins TRBV2 and TRBJ2-7; 10 nucleotides align to TRBD2. CDR3 length equals 14 residues. The V gene end was trimmed by 7 bases and the J gene end by 6 bases; junction bases not matched to a gene: 9. The germline CDR1 and CDR2 sequences are SNHLY and FYNNEI. The CDR3, as DNA: TGTGCCAGCACGGGAGCGGGAGGGCCAAGCGAGCAGTACTTC. The encoded protein is CASTGAGGPSEQYF.

The gene calls are TRBV7-2 and TRBJ1-1; D ambiguous. Germline lookup yields CDR1 SGHTA and CDR2 FQGNSA. This CDR3 region has 13 residues. With 1 base removed from V and 6 bases from J, the gap between germline ends came to 9 bases. The DNA for the CDR3 is TGTGCCAGCAGCTTAGGTTTACACCCTGAAGCTTTCTTT. It translates to CASSLGLHPEAFF. Filled out from reference TRBV7-2 and TRBJ1-1, the complete variable domain reads GAGVSQSPSNKVTEKGKDVELRCDPISGHTALYWYRQSLGQGLEFLIYFQGNSAPDKSGLPSDRFSAERTGGSVSTLTIQRTQQEDSAVYLCASSLGLHPEAFFGQGTRLTVV.

The chain joins TRBV5-6 to TRBJ2-4, with D perhaps TRBD1 (5 bases). Trimming shortened V by 2 bases and J by 0 bases, and 9 bases separated the two germline ends. The V gene's germline CDR1 is SGHDT and CDR2 YYEEEE. This CDR3 is 15 amino acids long. Written as DNA, the CDR3 is TGTGCCAGCAGCTTCCAGGGATTAGCCAAAAACATTCAGTACTTC. Its protein is CASSFQGLAKNIQYF.

With regard to this clone: One junction end disagrees with the germline gene, perhaps due to a read error. The chain is built from TRBV28 and TRBJ2-1; D gene uncertain. Germline V CDR1 and CDR2: MDHEN, SYDVKM. The CDR3 has 12 residues. The CDR3 sequence is CASSFSDLQRLF. The CDR3 DNA is TGTGCCAGCAGTTTTTCCGACTTGCAGAGACTCTTC.

CDR3 bases: TGTGCCAGCAGCCCCGGTTCGGTTCTCGCGAACACCGGGGAGCTGTTTTTT. It is translated as CASSPGSVLANTGELFF. V gene TRBV7-8 combines with J gene TRBJ2-2; D remains unclear. This CDR3 spans 17 amino acids. Between the trimmed V and J ends, which lost 5 bases and 0 bases, there was a span of 16 bases. CDR1 is SGHVS and CDR2 is FQNEAQ in the germline V gene.

This rearrangement joins TRBV28 to TRBJ1-2, with D maybe TRBD1 (5 bases). Germline V gives CDR1 MDHEN, CDR2 SYDVKM. Trimming left V 5 bases short and J 2 bases short, with 24 bases between. The CDR3 is 18 amino acids. The CDR3 region has the DNA TGTGCCAGCAGTCCTGACCCCGGGACGGAGTTCTTGAACTATGGCTACACCTTC. Protein sequence: CASSPDPGTEFLNYGYTF.